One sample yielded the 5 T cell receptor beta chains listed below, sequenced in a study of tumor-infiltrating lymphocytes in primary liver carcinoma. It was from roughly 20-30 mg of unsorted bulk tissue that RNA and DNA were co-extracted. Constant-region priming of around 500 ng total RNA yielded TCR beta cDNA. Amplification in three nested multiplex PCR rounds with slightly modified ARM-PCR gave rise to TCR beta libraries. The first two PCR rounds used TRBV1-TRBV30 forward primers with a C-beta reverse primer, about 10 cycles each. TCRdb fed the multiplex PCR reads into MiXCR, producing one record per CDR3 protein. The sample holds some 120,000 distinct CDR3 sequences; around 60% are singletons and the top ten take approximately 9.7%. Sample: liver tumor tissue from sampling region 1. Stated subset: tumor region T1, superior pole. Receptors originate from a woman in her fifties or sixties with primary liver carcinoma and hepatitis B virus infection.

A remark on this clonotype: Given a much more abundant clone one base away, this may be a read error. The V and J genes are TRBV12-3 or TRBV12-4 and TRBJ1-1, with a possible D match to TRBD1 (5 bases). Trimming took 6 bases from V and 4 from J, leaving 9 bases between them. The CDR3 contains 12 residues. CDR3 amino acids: CASSKGSTEAFF. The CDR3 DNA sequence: TGTGCCAGCAGCAAGGGGAGCACTGAAGCTTTCTTT.

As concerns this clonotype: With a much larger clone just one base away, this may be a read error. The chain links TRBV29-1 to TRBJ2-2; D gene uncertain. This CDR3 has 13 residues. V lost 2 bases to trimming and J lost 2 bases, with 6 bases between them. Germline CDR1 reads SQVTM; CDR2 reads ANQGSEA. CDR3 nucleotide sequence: TGCAGCGTTGAACGGCATAACACCGGGGAGCTGTTTTTT. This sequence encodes CSVERHNTGELFF.

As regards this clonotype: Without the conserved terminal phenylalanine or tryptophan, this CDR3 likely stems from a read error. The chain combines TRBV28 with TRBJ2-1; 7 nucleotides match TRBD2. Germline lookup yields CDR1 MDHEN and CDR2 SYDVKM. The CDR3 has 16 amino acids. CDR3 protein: CANSFSGGSSYNEQFL. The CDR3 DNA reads TGTGCCAACAGTTTTTCGGGCGGGAGCTCCTACAATGAGCAGTTCCTC.

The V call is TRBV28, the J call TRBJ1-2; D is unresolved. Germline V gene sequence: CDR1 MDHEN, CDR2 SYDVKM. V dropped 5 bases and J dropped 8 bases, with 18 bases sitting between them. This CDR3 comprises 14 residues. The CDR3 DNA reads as TGTGCCAGCAGTCCCTCAGAGTATGTGGTCGGCTACACCTTC. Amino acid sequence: CASSPSEYVVGYTF.

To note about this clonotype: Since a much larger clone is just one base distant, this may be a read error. The CDR3 DNA sequence: TGTGCCAGCAATTACTCCCGGGCCTACGAGCAGTACTTC. Protein: CASNYSRAYEQYF. The chain employs TRBV6-6 and TRBJ2-7, with D unresolved. From germline, CDR1 is MNHNY and CDR2 SVGAGI (reference sequence). The CDR3 consists of 13 residues.